This entry lists 23 T cell receptor beta chains sequenced from one sample in a study of blood T cell repertoires in COVID-19. Here immunoSEQ multiplex PCR was the method, and the copy in TCRdb shows in-frame clones only, minus some. The sample records 44,000 or so clones, about 88% being singletons. Material for sequencing was peripheral blood. These receptors were obtained from a man in his fifties with active COVID-19.

The chain employs TRBV14 and TRBJ2-6; D is unclear. The V gene lost 3 bases and the J gene lost 0 bases, with 12 bases spanning the gap. Germline V gene lookup returns CDR1 SGHDN and CDR2 FVKESK. The CDR3 is made up of 17 amino acids. This chain's CDR3 is CASSHMAGSSGANVLTF. CDR3 sequence (DNA): TGTGCCAGCAGCCATATGGCAGGAAGCTCTGGGGCCAACGTCCTGACTTTC.

V and J are TRBV11-2 and TRBJ1-1, with 8 bases aligning to TRBD1. CDR3 size: 14 residues. CDR1 and CDR2 (germline): SGHAT, FQNNGV. V trimming: 5 bases; J trimming: 8 bases; junction bases outside the gene matches: 10. CDR3 amino acids: CASSPRQGRSEAFF. The CDR3 DNA reads as TGTGCCAGCAGCCCTCGACAGGGGAGATCGGAAGCTTTCTTT.

This clone has just a few counts. This chain connects TRBV7-8 to TRBJ2-2; D perhaps matches TRBD2 (5 bases). Germline V lookup: CDR1 SGHVS, CDR2 FQNEAQ. Trimming took off 1 base at V and 7 bases at J, with 10 bases between the two ends. This CDR3 comprises 14 residues. The CDR3: CASSLGERGGELFF. Here the CDR3 DNA reads TGTGCCAGCAGCTTAGGGGAGCGCGGCGGGGAGCTGTTTTTT. The full variable domain, with the rest looked up from reference TRBV7-8 and TRBJ2-2, is GAGVSQSPRYKVAKRGQDVALRCDPISGHVSLFWYQQALGQGPEFLTYFQNEAQLDKSGLPSDRFFAERPEGSVSTLKIQRTQQEDSAVYLCASSLGERGGELFFGEGSRLTVL.

There are a few counts of this clone. The rearrangement joins TRBV10-1 to TRBJ1-2, with D maybe TRBD1 (5 bases). CDR3 length: 16 residues. The V end was cut by 3 bases, the J end by 0 bases, with 14 bases between. The V gene's germline CDR1 is WNHNN and CDR2 SYGVQD (reference sequence). The CDR3 region has the DNA TGCGCCAGCAGTGACAGGGAGGCGGATGCTAACTATGGCTACACCTTC. This encodes CASSDREADANYGYTF.

The chain has TRBV19 and TRBJ2-2; no clear D gene. This CDR3 is built from 13 residues. Germline CDR1 is LNHDA and CDR2 is SQIVND (reference sequence). Trimming took 3 bases from V and 7 from J, leaving 9 bases between them. This chain's CDR3 is CASSIQAVGELFF. The CDR3 nucleotides read TGTGCCAGTAGTATCCAGGCTGTCGGGGAGCTGTTTTTT.

The chain recombines TRBV9 with TRBJ2-3; D possibly corresponds to TRBD2 (5 bases). CDR1 is SGDLS, CDR2 YYNGEE, per germline. The CDR3 sequence is 14 residues long. The V end was cut by 0 bases, the J end by 3 bases, with 8 bases between. The CDR3, as DNA: TGTGCCAGCAGCGTAGCTACGGGGACAGATACGCAGTATTTT. It codes for CASSVATGTDTQYF. Combining the CDR3 with reference TRBV9 and TRBJ2-3 gives the whole variable domain DSGVTQTPKHLITATGQRVTLRCSPRSGDLSVYWYQQSLDQGLQFLIQYYNGEERAKGNILERFSAQQFPDLHSELNLSSLELGDSALYFCASSVATGTDTQYFGPGTRLTVL.

The chain is built from TRBV20-1 and TRBJ1-5, with 8 bases aligning to TRBD1. The CDR3 sequence is 16 residues long. V shed 3 bases and J 6 bases; nucleotides not matched to a gene: 13. Germline lookup yields CDR1 DFQATT and CDR2 SNEGSKA (reference sequence). This chain's CDR3 is CSASPGQVGAGQPQHF. The CDR3 DNA reads TGCAGTGCTAGTCCGGGACAGGTGGGGGCGGGTCAGCCCCAGCATTTT.

The J gene is TRBJ2-1, the V gene TRBV12-2; the table gives TRBD2 as D, unverified against the DNA. TRBV12-2 represents a pseudogene. This CDR3 is 17 amino acids long. The CDR3 region has the DNA TGTGCAAGTCGCTTACCCGGGGGGGGAGCGGGGTACAATGAGCAGTTCTTC. Its protein is CASRLPGGGAGYNEQFF.

This chain links TRBV10-3 with TRBJ2-3, with 8 bases aligning to TRBD2. After removal of 7 bases from V and 3 bases from J, the junction contained 3 bases not matched to a gene. Germline V gives CDR1 ENHRY, CDR2 SYGVKD. The CDR3 has 13 residues. CDR3 residues: CAITGGGTDTQYF. CDR3 sequence (DNA): TGTGCCATCACGGGGGGGGGAACAGATACGCAGTATTTT.

The chain has TRBV4-2 and TRBJ2-1; 14 nucleotides line up with TRBD2. The CDR3 is 19 amino acids. Germline CDR1 is LGHNA and CDR2 is YNFKEQ. Unmatched junction bases numbered 9, after V lost 0 bases and J lost 5 bases. CDR3 loop: CASSQEWQGLAGVNNEQFF. The CDR3 DNA follows: TGTGCCAGCAGCCAAGAATGGCAGGGACTAGCGGGGGTGAACAATGAGCAGTTCTTC.

The V and J genes are TRBV5-6 and TRBJ1-5; 9 positions agree with TRBD1. V shed 0 bases, J shed 1 base, and the junction held 2 bases outside the gene matches. This CDR3 contains 16 residues. Germline CDR1 SGHDT, CDR2 YYEEEE. The CDR3 is CASSLAGQGSNQPQHF. In DNA form, the CDR3 reads TGTGCCAGCAGCTTGGCTGGACAGGGGAGCAATCAGCCCCAGCATTTT. Looking up the rest from reference TRBV5-6 and TRBJ1-5 gives the full variable domain: DAGVTQSPTHLIKTRGQQVTLRCSPKSGHDTVSWYQQALGQGPQFIFQYYEEEERQRGNFPDRFSGHQFPNYSSELNVNALLLGDSALYLCASSLAGQGSNQPQHFGDGTRLSIL.

The chain links TRBV28 to TRBJ2-1, with TRBD2 identical over 9 bases. The V gene's germline CDR1 is MDHEN and CDR2 SYDVKM. With 5 bases clipped from V and 4 bases from J, the junction kept 9 bases outside the gene matches. The CDR3 runs to 16 residues. The CDR3 DNA reads TGTGCCAGCAGTGGCTCGCGGGGGGGGTCATACAATGAGCAGTTCTTC. Its translation: CASSGSRGGSYNEQFF.

The V and J genes are TRBV15 and TRBJ1-2; possible D gene TRBD1, 6 bases. This CDR3 is 15 amino acids long. Germline CDR1 reads LNHNV; CDR2 reads YYDKDF (reference sequence). V dropped 4 bases and J dropped 5 bases, with 17 bases sitting between them. CDR3 nucleotides: TGTGCCACCAGCACCCCCGAACAGGGACGGTATGGCTACACCTTC. This sequence encodes CATSTPEQGRYGYTF.

This chain connects TRBV21-1 to TRBJ2-4; the table names TRBD2, a call not compared with the DNA. TRBV21-1 corresponds to a pseudogene. The CDR3 spans 20 residues. CDR3 sequence: CASSNTGPPASFRSKNIQYF. The CDR3 DNA reads TGTGCCAGCAGCAACACCGGCCCCCCCGCTAGTTTCCGATCCAAAAACATTCAGTACTTC.

The chain couples TRBV19 to TRBJ2-5; no definite D call. Germline values: CDR1 LNHDA, CDR2 SQIVND (reference sequence). The CDR3 is 15 residues long. V was shortened by 4 bases and J by 2 bases, with 14 bases between the two germline ends. CDR3 bases: TGTGCCAGTAGTACATTCCGGTCCTCTCAAGAGACCCAGTACTTC. This translates into CASSTFRSSQETQYF. The variable domain in full, completed from reference TRBV19 and TRBJ2-5, reads DGGITQSPKYLFRKEGQNVTLSCEQNLNHDAMYWYRQDPGQGLRLIYYSQIVNDFQKGDIAEGYSVSREKKESFPLTVTSAQKNPTAFYLCASSTFRSSQETQYFGPGTRLLVL.

V and J are TRBV10-3 and TRBJ1-3; no firm D call. The CDR3 has 12 residues. In germline, CDR1 is ENHRY, CDR2 SYGVKD. With 10 bases removed from V and 0 bases from J, the gap between germline ends came to 7 bases. The CDR3 protein is CATGNSGNTIYF. The CDR3 bases are TGTGCCACCGGGAACTCTGGAAACACCATATATTTT.

This clone was seen only once. The chain employs TRBV5-4 and TRBJ2-7; D possibly corresponds to TRBD2 (6 bases). The CDR3 consists of 13 residues. The germline V and J ends were trimmed by 4 bases and 3 bases, with 11 bases remaining between them. Germline CDR1 SGHNT, CDR2 YYREEE (reference sequence). CDR3 coding DNA: TGTGCCAGCAGCCGAGGAGGGGACTACGAGCAGTACTTC. The encoded protein is CASSRGGDYEQYF.

This clone was seen only a few times. V gene TRBV2 combines with J gene TRBJ1-1; a possible D gene is TRBD1 (6 bases). The V gene lost 5 bases and the J gene lost 3 bases, with 19 bases spanning the gap. The CDR3 extends over 16 amino acids. From germline, CDR1 is SNHLY and CDR2 FYNNEI. The CDR3 region is CASSSLHSQGHTEAFF. The CDR3 bases are TGTGCCAGCAGTTCCTTACATTCACAGGGCCACACTGAAGCTTTCTTT.

This chain links TRBV28 with TRBJ1-2, with 7 nucleotides matching TRBD1. In germline, CDR1 is MDHEN, CDR2 SYDVKM. Trimming cost V 5 bases and J 4 bases; bases outside gene matches: 4. The CDR3 has 13 residues. The CDR3 DNA reads TGTGCCAGCAGTCCAACAGGGGTCTATGGCTACACCTTC. Its translation: CASSPTGVYGYTF.

In its sample, this clone was seen a few times. The rearrangement links TRBV5-8 to TRBJ1-6, with D perhaps TRBD1 (6 bases). CDR1 is SGHTS, CDR2 YDEGEE, per germline. V lost 7 bases, J lost 5 bases, and 13 bases lay in between. The CDR3 consists of 14 residues. DNA of the CDR3: TGTGCCAGCGGAACAGGGATGAATAATTCACCCCTCCACTTT. Its protein product is CASGTGMNNSPLHF.

The rearrangement uses TRBV10-1 and TRBJ2-3; D remains unclear. CDR1 and CDR2 from the germline V gene are WNHNN and SYGVQD (reference sequence). Between the trimmed V and J ends, which lost 6 bases and 1 base, there was a span of 8 bases. CDR3 length equals 13 residues. As DNA, the CDR3 is TGCGCCAGCAGAGTCCTAGGCACAGATACGCAGTATTTT. Translating it yields CASRVLGTDTQYF.

The V and J genes are TRBV19 and TRBJ1-5; 8 bases agree with TRBD1. The trim removed 0 bases at V and 3 bases at J, leaving 7 bases unmatched. The germline CDR1 and CDR2 sequences are LNHDA and SQIVND (reference sequence). CDR3 length: 17 amino acids. CDR3 region: CASSIDLAGGTNQPQHF. CDR3 bases: TGTGCCAGTAGTATAGATCTAGCAGGGGGCACCAATCAGCCCCAGCATTTT.

The V gene is TRBV10-1, the J gene TRBJ1-3; D gene unclear. This CDR3 spans 14 amino acids. Trimming cost V 5 bases and J 4 bases, with 12 bases left between them. Per germline, CDR1 WNHNN and CDR2 SYGVQD (reference sequence). CDR3 DNA sequence: TGCGCCAGCAGTACTAGGACGGACGGAAACACCATATATTTT. Its translation is CASSTRTDGNTIYF.